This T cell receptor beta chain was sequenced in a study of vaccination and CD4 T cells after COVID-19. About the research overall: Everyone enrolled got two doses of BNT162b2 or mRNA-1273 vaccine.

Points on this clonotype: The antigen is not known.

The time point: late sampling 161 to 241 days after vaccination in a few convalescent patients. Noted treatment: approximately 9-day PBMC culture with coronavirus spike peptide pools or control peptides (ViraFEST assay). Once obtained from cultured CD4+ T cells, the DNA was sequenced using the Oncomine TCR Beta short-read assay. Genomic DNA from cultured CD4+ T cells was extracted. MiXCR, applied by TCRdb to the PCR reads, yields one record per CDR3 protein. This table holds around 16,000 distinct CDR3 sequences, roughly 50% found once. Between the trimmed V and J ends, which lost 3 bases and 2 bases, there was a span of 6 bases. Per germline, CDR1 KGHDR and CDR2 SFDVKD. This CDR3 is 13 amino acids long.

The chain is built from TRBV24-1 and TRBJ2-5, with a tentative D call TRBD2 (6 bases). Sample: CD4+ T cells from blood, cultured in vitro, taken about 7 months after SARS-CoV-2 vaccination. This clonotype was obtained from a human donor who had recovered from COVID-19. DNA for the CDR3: TGTGCCACCAGTGATGGGACTCAAGAGACCCAGTACTTC. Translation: CATSDGTQETQYF.